The 19 T cell receptor beta chains below were found in one sample sequenced in a study of blood T cell repertoires in COVID-19. The data were produced by immunoSEQ multiplex PCR, yet TCRdb's version contains in-frame clones alone and is incomplete. Among about 170,000 clones listed, 90% to 95% were seen once. Material: peripheral blood. Source of these receptors: a woman between 50 and 59 years old with acute or convalescent COVID-19.

The rearrangement links TRBV4-2 to TRBJ2-5, with 11 nucleotides matching TRBD2. This CDR3 contains 17 residues. Germline lookup yields CDR1 LGHNA and CDR2 YNFKEQ. The junction had 10 bases not matched to a gene; V was cut back by 3 bases and J by 4 bases. CDR3 sequence (DNA): TGTGCCAGCAGCCAGACTTATCTAGCGGGGGGCGGAGAGACCCAGTACTTC. Translation gives CASSQTYLAGGGETQYF.

The chain joins TRBV5-6 to TRBJ1-5; 10 bases fit TRBD1. The germline gives CDR1 SGHDT, CDR2 YYEEEE. V gave up 4 bases and J gave up 5 bases; unmatched junction bases: 9. This CDR3 spans 16 amino acids. In DNA form, the CDR3 reads TGTGCCAGCAGCATAAATCGGGGGACAGGGGATCAGCCCCAGCATTTT. As protein: CASSINRGTGDQPQHF.

V and J are TRBV4-1 and TRBJ2-7, with 7 bases fitting TRBD1. Germline V lookup: CDR1 MGHRA, CDR2 YSYEKL. This CDR3 contains 18 residues. V shed 0 bases and J 0 bases; nucleotides not matched to a gene: 11. As DNA, the CDR3 is TGCGCCAGCAGCCAAGACCGGGACAGAGGTTTAAGCTCCTACGAGCAGTACTTC. It encodes CASSQDRDRGLSSYEQYF.

The V gene is TRBV20-1, the J gene TRBJ2-1, with 9 bases lining up with TRBD1. Germline-derived CDR1 and CDR2 are DFQATT and SNEGSKA (reference sequence). The CDR3 sequence is 11 residues long. CDR3 protein: CSASGQGSQFF. In nucleotides, the CDR3 is TGCAGCGCTTCGGGACAGGGTTCTCAGTTCTTC.

The J gene is TRBJ1-5, the V gene TRBV27, with 7 nucleotides matching TRBD1. The CDR3 totals 13 residues. CDR1 and CDR2 from the germline V gene are MNHEY and SMNVEV (reference sequence). The ends lost 8 bases at V and 3 bases at J; junction bases unmatched: 4. CDR3 protein: CASRQGLNQPQHF. For the CDR3, the DNA is TGTGCCAGCCGACAGGGCCTCAATCAGCCCCAGCATTTT.

The chain couples TRBV5-1 to TRBJ2-3; perhaps TRBD2 as D (5 bases). This CDR3 spans 14 amino acids. From germline, CDR1 is SGHRS and CDR2 YFSETQ. V lost 0 bases to trimming and J lost 7 bases, with 12 bases between them. CDR3 in DNA: TGCGCCAGCAGCTTGGTTATGGGGAGCAATACGCAGTATTTT. It yields the protein CASSLVMGSNTQYF.

The rearrangement links TRBV7-3 to TRBJ2-1; TRBD2 matches 7 bases. The germline V gene encodes CDR1 SGHTA and CDR2 FQGTGA. The CDR3 spans 16 residues. The V gene end was trimmed by 0 bases and the J gene end by 7 bases; junction bases not matched to a gene: 9. DNA of the CDR3: TGTGCCAGCAGCTTAACCGCGGGAGCAGTTTCGAATGAGCAGTTCTTC. It yields the protein CASSLTAGAVSNEQFF. Full variable domain (outside the CDR3, taken from reference TRBV7-3 and TRBJ2-1): GAGVSQTPSNKVTEKGKYVELRCDPISGHTALYWYRQSLGQGPEFLIYFQGTGAADDSGLPNDRFFAVRPEGSVSTLKIQRTERGDSAVYLCASSLTAGAVSNEQFFGPGTRLTVL.

J is TRBJ1-1 and V is TRBV7-9; no reliable D call. V lost 1 base, J lost 5 bases, and 14 bases lay in between. The CDR3 has 15 residues. CDR1 is SEHNR and CDR2 is FQNEAQ in the germline V gene (reference sequence). In nucleotides, the CDR3 is TGTGCCAGCAGCTTAGGTGGAGGTACGGTAACTGAAGCTTTCTTT. Translated: CASSLGGGTVTEAFF.

V and J are TRBV28 and TRBJ2-4; tentative D call: TRBD1 (6 bases). From germline, CDR1 is MDHEN and CDR2 SYDVKM. The CDR3 length is 16 residues. Trimming took off 4 bases at V and 4 bases at J, with 17 bases between the two ends. The CDR3 DNA is TGTGCCAGCAGTTCCTCGCCAGGGGTGGTGAAAAACATTCAGTACTTC. Protein sequence: CASSSSPGVVKNIQYF.

The chain is built from TRBV30 and TRBJ2-7; D may be TRBD2 (6 bases). The V end lost 4 bases, the J end lost 6 bases, and 13 bases lay between the germline ends. CDR1 is GTSNPN and CDR2 is SVGIG in the germline V gene (reference sequence). The CDR3 spans 12 residues. The CDR3 nucleotides read TGTGCCTGGAACTTTGTGGGGGGCGAGCAGTACTTC. Translated, it gives CAWNFVGGEQYF. Using reference TRBV30 and TRBJ2-7 for the parts outside the CDR3, the full variable domain is SQTIHQWPATLVQPVGSPLSLECTVEGTSNPNLYWYRQAAGRGLQLLFYSVGIGQISSEVPQNLSASRPQDRQFILSSKKLLLSDSGFYLCAWNFVGGEQYFGPGTRLTVT.

This rearrangement joins TRBV30 to TRBJ1-5; D is undetermined. The CDR3 consists of 14 residues. V dropped 0 bases and J dropped 5 bases, with 11 bases sitting between them. CDR1 is GTSNPN and CDR2 is SVGIG in the germline V gene (reference sequence). CDR3 sequence: CAWSVRREDQPQHF. In nucleotides, the CDR3 is TGTGCCTGGAGTGTACGTAGAGAGGATCAGCCCCAGCATTTT.

The chain is built from TRBV13 and TRBJ2-7; 9 bases map to TRBD1. Germline CDR1 PRHDT, CDR2 FYEKMQ (reference sequence). The CDR3 runs to 14 residues. J was trimmed by 6 bases and V by 4 bases; bases with no gene match: 7. As DNA, the CDR3 is TGTGCCAGCAGCTCGTACAGGGGGCGCGGCGAGCAGTACTTC. Its protein product is CASSSYRGRGEQYF.

The chain has TRBV2 and TRBJ2-5; 11 nucleotides match TRBD2. CDR1 is SNHLY and CDR2 is FYNNEI in the germline V gene. V trimming: 6 bases; J trimming: 5 bases; junction bases outside the gene matches: 11. The CDR3 extends over 16 amino acids. CDR3 residues: CASSPRTSGSGETQYF. The CDR3 bases are TGTGCCAGCAGCCCCCGGACTAGCGGGTCGGGGGAGACCCAGTACTTC.

The chain links TRBV5-1 to TRBJ2-2; 7 nucleotides line up with TRBD1. CDR1 SGHRS and CDR2 YFSETQ come from the germline V gene. The junction had 6 bases not matched to a gene; V was cut back by 5 bases and J by 2 bases. The CDR3 extends over 15 amino acids. For the CDR3, the DNA is TGCGCCAGCAGTAAAGGGACAGATAACACCGGGGAGCTGTTTTTT. This sequence encodes CASSKGTDNTGELFF.

This chain connects TRBV27 to TRBJ2-3, with 12 bases aligning to TRBD2. The CDR3 totals 16 residues. The V gene end was trimmed by 4 bases and the J gene end by 4 bases; junction bases not matched to a gene: 6. From germline, CDR1 is MNHEY and CDR2 SMNVEV (reference sequence). The CDR3 DNA reads TGTGCCAGCAGTTCCATGACTAGCGGGAGACCAGATACGCAGTATTTT. It yields the protein CASSSMTSGRPDTQYF.

The chain recombines TRBV10-3 with TRBJ2-7; 13 positions agree with TRBD2. Looked up from germline, CDR1 is ENHRY and CDR2 is SYGVKD. With V trimmed by 4 bases and J by 7 bases, 10 bases remained unmatched. The CDR3 consists of 16 residues. The CDR3 DNA follows: TGTGCCATCAGTGGGCACACTAGCGGGGGGGCCTCTGAGCAGTACTTC. It translates to CAISGHTSGGASEQYF.

This chain links TRBV25-1 with TRBJ2-7; 7 nucleotides line up with TRBD1. CDR1 and CDR2 (germline): MGHDK, SYGVNS. V gave up 8 bases and J gave up 2 bases; unmatched junction bases: 6. The CDR3 extends over 13 amino acids. CDR3 coding DNA: TGTGCCAGCTCCCGACAGGGAGCCTACGAGCAGTACTTC. Amino acid sequence: CASSRQGAYEQYF.

The V call is TRBV6-2 or TRBV6-3, the J call TRBJ2-2, with D possibly TRBD2 on 6 matching bases. The CDR3 length is 13 residues. The germline V gene encodes CDR1 MNHEY and CDR2 SVGEGT. The V end was cut by 6 bases, the J end by 6 bases, with 11 bases between. The CDR3 nucleotides are TGTGCCAGCAGCTCCTCGGGGGCCGGGGAGCTGTTTTTT. As protein: CASSSSGAGELFF.

The chain is built from TRBV29-1 and TRBJ2-1; 8 bases align to TRBD1. This CDR3 is 11 amino acids long. V lost 4 bases and J lost 7; bases outside the gene matches: 0. Germline lookup yields CDR1 SQVTM and CDR2 ANQGSEA. The CDR3 reads CSVGQGNEQFF. The CDR3 DNA follows: TGCAGCGTTGGACAGGGGAATGAGCAGTTCTTC.